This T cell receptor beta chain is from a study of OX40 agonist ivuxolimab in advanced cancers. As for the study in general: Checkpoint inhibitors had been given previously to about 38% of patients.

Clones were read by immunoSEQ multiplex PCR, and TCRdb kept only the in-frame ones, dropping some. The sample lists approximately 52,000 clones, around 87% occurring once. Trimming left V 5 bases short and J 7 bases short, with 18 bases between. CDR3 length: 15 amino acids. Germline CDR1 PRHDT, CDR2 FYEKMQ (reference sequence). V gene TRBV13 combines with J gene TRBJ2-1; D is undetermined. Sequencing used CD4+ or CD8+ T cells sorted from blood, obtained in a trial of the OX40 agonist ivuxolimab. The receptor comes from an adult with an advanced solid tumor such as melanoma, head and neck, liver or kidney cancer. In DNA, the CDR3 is TGTGCCAGCAGCAGCTCCGGGTCCCCCCGGAATGAGCAGTTCTTC. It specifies CASSSSGSPRNEQFF.